This T cell receptor beta chain is drawn from a study of blood T cell repertoires in COVID-19. At the level of the study: The cDNA or gDNA used as material had been derived from T cells, B-cell-depleted T cells, or PBMCs.

Germline V gene lookup returns CDR1 LGHNT and CDR2 FRNRAP. The CDR3 is 13 residues long. V was shortened by 4 bases and J by 2 bases, with 9 bases between the two germline ends. The data were produced by immunoSEQ multiplex PCR, yet TCRdb's version contains in-frame clones alone and is incomplete. The sample contains 300,000 or so clones, roughly 90% of which appear only once. Recruited during active infection, patients (from Seattle) were subsequently followed longitudinally. Sequences were obtained from peripheral blood. The TCR originated in a woman in her twenties or thirties with COVID-19, enrolled during active disease. The chain combines TRBV12-5 with TRBJ2-7; tentatively, D is TRBD1 (5 bases). The CDR3 sequence is CASGSRVTYEQYF. CDR3 coding DNA: TGTGCTAGTGGTTCCAGGGTCACCTACGAGCAGTACTTC.